This TCR beta chain came from a study of blood T cell repertoires in COVID-19. Generated by immunoSEQ multiplex PCR, the TCRdb table keeps only in-frame clones and is missing some. The repertoire includes roughly 230,000 clones, 88% of them detected once, and 0.7% sits in the top ten. V was pared by 2 bases and J by 2 bases, with 4 bases of the junction left unmatched. CDR1 and CDR2 (germline): SGHTA, FQGNSA. This CDR3 has 16 residues. Sequencing was done on a sample of peripheral blood. This rearrangement joins TRBV7-2 to TRBJ2-5; TRBD2 matches at 11 bases. This sequence was found in a human donor in a cohort sampled during active COVID-19. For the CDR3, the DNA is TGTGCCAGCAGCTTAACTAGCGGGGGCAATCAAGAGACCCAGTACTTC. Its translation is CASSLTSGGNQETQYF.